The clone carrying this TCR beta chain has only a few counts. What it binds is not known. CDR3 length equals 17 residues. The junction had 18 bases not matched to a gene; V was cut back by 4 bases and J by 4 bases. The germline gives CDR1 SQVTM, CDR2 ANQGSEA. This entry is derived from a study of post-analysis software for immune sequencing data. Study-wide findings and caveats: Patients used four to six TRBV segments, including TRBV5-6, TRBV5-1 and TRBV20-1, more often than controls. By F measure, strong co-clustering occurred among samples prepared in the same batch. Versus controls, multiple sclerosis patients showed significantly lower diversity (normalized Chao1).

Unique-molecular-identifier-tagged TCR beta cDNA libraries were used. Input amounts of roughly 0.85 to 11 million T cells were used. These gave around 500,000 cDNA molecules, so each molecule approximated one T cell. Each CDR3 protein is one row after TCRdb ran MiXCR on the PCR reads. The table shows about 820,000 distinct CDR3 sequences, with roughly 58% occurring only once. The sequence was collected from a girl aged 5 to 17 with multiple sclerosis. This rearrangement joins TRBV29-1 to TRBJ1-2; 7 bases agree with TRBD1. The specimen sequenced was blood. The CDR3 DNA sequence: TGCAGCGTTGTTGGACCGCACCCGAGGGGGCGCTGCTATGGCTACACCTTC. Amino acid sequence: CSVVGPHPRGRCYGYTF.